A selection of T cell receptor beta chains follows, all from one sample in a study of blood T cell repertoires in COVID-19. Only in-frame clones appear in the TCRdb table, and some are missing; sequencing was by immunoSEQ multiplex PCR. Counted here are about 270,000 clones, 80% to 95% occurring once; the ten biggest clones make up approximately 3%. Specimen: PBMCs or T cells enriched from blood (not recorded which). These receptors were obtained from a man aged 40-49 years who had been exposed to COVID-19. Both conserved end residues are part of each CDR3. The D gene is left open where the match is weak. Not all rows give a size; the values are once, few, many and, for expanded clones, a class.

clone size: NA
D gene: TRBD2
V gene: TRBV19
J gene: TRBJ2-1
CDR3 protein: CASSMRGYEQFF
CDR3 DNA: TGTGCCAGTAGTATGCGGGGGTATGAGCAGTTCTTC

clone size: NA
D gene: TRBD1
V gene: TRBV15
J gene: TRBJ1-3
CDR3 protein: CATSTVTGKYGNTIYF
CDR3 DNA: TGTGCCACCAGCACAGTGACAGGGAAGTATGGAAACACCATATATTTT

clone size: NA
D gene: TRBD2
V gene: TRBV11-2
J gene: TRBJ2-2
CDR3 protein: CASSLLAGGYTGELFF
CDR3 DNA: TGTGCCAGCAGCCTACTAGCGGGAGGGTACACCGGGGAGCTGTTTTTT

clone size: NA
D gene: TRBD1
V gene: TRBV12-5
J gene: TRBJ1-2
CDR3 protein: CASGAGQGAHGYTF
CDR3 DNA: TGTGCTAGTGGTGCGGGACAGGGGGCGCATGGCTACACCTTC

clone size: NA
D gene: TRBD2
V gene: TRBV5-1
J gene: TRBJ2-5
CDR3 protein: CASSIGLAGKKETQYF
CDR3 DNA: TGCGCCAGCAGCATAGGACTAGCGGGAAAAAAAGAGACCCAGTACTTC

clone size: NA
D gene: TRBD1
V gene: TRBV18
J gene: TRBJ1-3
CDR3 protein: CASSPGTGLAGNTIYF
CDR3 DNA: TGTGCCAGCTCACCGGGGACAGGACTCGCTGGAAACACCATATATTTT

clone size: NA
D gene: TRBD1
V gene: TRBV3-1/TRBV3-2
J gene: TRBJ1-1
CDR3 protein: CASTLHLRQGNTEAFF
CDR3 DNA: TGTGCCAGCACCCTTCATTTGAGACAGGGGAACACTGAAGCTTTCTTT

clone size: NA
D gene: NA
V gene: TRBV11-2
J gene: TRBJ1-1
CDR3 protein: CASSLVPGGEAFF
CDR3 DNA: TGTGCCAGCAGCTTAGTACCGGGAGGTGAAGCTTTCTTT

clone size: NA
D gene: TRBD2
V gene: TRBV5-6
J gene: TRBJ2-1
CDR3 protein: CASSIGTSGYNEQFF
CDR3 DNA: TGTGCCAGCAGCATAGGGACTAGCGGCTACAATGAGCAGTTCTTC

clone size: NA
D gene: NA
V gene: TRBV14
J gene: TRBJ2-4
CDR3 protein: CASSSTGAKNIQYF
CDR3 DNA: TGTGCCAGCAGCTCGACGGGAGCCAAAAACATTCAGTACTTC

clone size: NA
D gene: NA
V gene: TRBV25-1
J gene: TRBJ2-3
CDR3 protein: CASSEIAEKLTDTQYF
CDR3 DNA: TGTGCCAGCAGTGAAATAGCGGAGAAACTCACAGATACGCAGTATTTT

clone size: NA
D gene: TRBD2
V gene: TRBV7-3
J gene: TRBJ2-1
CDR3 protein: CASSLLPARTSPGLAFLNEQFF
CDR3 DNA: TGTGCCAGCAGCCTCCTCCCCGCCCGGACCTCACCGGGACTAGCGTTTCTCAATGAGCAGTTCTTC

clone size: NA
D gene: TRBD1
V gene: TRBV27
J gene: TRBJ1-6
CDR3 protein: CASSLGQANSPLHF
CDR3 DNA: TGTGCCAGCAGTTTAGGACAGGCCAATTCACCCCTCCACTTT

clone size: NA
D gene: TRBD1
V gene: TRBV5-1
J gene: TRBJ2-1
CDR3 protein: CASSLTGGPVGYNEQFF
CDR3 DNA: TGCGCCAGCAGCTTAACAGGGGGGCCCGTGGGGTACAATGAGCAGTTCTTC

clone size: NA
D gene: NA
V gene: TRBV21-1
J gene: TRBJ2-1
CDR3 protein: CARPQGLAGRIYNEQFF
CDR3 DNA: TGTGCCAGACCCCAAGGACTAGCGGGCAGAATTTACAATGAGCAGTTCTTC

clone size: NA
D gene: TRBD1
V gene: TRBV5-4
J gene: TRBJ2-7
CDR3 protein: CASSLEQGAYEQYF
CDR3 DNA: TGTGCCAGCAGCTTGGAACAGGGGGCTTACGAGCAGTACTTC

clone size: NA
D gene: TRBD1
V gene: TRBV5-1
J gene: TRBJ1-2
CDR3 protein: CASSLVQGANGYTF
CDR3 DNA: TGCGCCAGCAGCTTGGTGCAGGGGGCAAATGGCTACACCTTC

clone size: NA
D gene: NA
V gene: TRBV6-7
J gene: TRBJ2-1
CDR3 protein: CASSFLYPCVGARDNEQFF
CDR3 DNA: TGTGCCAGCAGTTTTCTCTACCCTTGCGTGGGGGCCCGTGACAATGAGCAGTTCTTC

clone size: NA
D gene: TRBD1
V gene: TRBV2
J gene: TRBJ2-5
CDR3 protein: CARTMTGVGETQYF
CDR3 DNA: TGTGCCAGAACAATGACAGGGGTTGGGGAGACCCAGTACTTC

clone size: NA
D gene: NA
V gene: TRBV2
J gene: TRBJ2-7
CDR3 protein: CASSDDLVNEQYF
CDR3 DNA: TGTGCCAGCAGTGATGACCTAGTTAACGAGCAGTACTTC

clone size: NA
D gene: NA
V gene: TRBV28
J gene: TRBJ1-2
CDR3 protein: CASRQVNYGYTF
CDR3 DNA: TGTGCCAGCAGACAGGTTAACTATGGCTACACCTTC

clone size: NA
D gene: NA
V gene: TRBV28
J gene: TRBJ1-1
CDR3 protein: CAIEGVDWGTEAFF
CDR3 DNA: TGTGCCATAGAGGGTGTAGATTGGGGCACTGAAGCTTTCTTT

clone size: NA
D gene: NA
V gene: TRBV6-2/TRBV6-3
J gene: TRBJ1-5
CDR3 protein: CASSSRQMWGQPQHF
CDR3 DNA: TGTGCCAGCAGTTCCCGACAGATGTGGGGTCAGCCCCAGCATTTT

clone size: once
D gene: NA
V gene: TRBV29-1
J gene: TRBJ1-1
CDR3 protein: CSATTSLGTEAFF
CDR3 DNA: TGCAGCGCAACGACTTCCCTTGGCACTGAAGCTTTCTTT

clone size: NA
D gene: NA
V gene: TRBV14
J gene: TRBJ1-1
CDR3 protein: CASSQDPRQENMNTEAFF
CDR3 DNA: TGTGCCAGCAGCCAAGATCCGAGACAGGAGAACATGAACACTGAAGCTTTCTTT

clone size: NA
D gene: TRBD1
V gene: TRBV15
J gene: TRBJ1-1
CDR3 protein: CATSRDHPGQGTYTEAFF
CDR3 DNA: TGTGCCACCAGCAGAGACCACCCGGGACAGGGGACCTACACTGAAGCTTTCTTT

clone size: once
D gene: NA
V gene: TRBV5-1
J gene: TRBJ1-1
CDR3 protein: CASSLGTGLDEAFF
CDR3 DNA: TGCGCCAGCAGCTTGGGAACAGGGCTGGATGAAGCTTTCTTT

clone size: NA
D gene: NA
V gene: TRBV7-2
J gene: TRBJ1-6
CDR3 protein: CASSLGPHRVMHSPLHF
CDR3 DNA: TGTGCCAGCAGCTTAGGACCACACAGGGTGATGCATTCACCCCTCCACTTT

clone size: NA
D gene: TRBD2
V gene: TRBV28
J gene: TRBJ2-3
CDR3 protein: CASSYPLAVAGETFTDTQYF
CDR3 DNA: TGTGCCAGCAGCTACCCCCTCGCGGTAGCGGGAGAGACATTCACAGATACGCAGTATTTT

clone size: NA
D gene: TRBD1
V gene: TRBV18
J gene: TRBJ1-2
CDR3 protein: CASSPNRGNGYTF
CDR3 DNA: TGTGCCAGCTCACCAAACAGGGGGAACGGCTACACCTTC

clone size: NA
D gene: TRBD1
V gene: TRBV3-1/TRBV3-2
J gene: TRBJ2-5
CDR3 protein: CASSIQGSGETQYF
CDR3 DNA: TGTGCCAGCAGCATACAGGGGTCCGGGGAGACCCAGTACTTC

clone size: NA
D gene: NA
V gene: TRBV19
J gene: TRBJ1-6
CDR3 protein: CASSISQDFTSYNSPLHF
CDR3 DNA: TGTGCCAGTAGTATCAGCCAGGACTTTACCTCCTATAATTCACCCCTCCACTTT

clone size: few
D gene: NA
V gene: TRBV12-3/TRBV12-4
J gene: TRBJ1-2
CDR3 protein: CASFITGAAAYTF
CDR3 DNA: TGTGCCAGCTTCATCACAGGCGCTGCCGCCTACACCTTC

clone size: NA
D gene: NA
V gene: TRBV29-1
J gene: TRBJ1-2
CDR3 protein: CSVDHKANYGYTF
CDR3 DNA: TGCAGCGTTGACCACAAAGCTAACTATGGCTACACCTTC

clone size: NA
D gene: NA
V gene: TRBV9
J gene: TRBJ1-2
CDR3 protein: CASSVDQGRGYTF
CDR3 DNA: TGTGCCAGCAGCGTAGATCAGGGAAGGGGCTACACCTTC

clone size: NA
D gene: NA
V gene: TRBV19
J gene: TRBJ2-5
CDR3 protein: CASSIDRRGTQYF
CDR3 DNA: TGTGCCAGTAGTATAGATCGGCGAGGGACCCAGTACTTC

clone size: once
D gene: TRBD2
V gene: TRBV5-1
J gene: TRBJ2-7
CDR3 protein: CASSLYGGSSYEQYF
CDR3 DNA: TGCGCCAGCAGCTTGTACGGCGGGAGCTCCTACGAGCAGTACTTC

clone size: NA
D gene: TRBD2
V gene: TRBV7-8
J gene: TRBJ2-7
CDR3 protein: CASKPGGTSGRRNSYEQYF
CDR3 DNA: TGTGCCAGCAAACCAGGTGGGACTAGCGGGAGGCGGAACTCCTACGAGCAGTACTTC

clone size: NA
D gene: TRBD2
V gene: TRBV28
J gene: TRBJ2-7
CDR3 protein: CASSLLGGSYEQYF
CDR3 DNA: TGTGCCAGCAGTTTACTGGGCGGGAGCTACGAGCAGTACTTC

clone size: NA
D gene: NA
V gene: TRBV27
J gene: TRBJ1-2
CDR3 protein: CASSLGFGGSYGYTF
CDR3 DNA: TGTGCCAGCAGTCTGGGATTTGGGGGGAGCTATGGCTACACCTTC

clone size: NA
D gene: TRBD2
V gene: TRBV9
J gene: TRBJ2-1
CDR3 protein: CASSVALGLAGGNEQFF
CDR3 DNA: TGTGCCAGCAGCGTAGCTCTAGGACTAGCGGGAGGCAATGAGCAGTTCTTC

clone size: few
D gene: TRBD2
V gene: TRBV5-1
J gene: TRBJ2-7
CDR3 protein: CASRELAGPEYEQYF
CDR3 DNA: TGCGCCAGCAGGGAACTAGCGGGGCCAGAATACGAGCAGTACTTC

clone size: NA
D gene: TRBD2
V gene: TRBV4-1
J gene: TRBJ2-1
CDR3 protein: CASSHPRTSGDYNEQFF
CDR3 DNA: TGCGCCAGCAGCCACCCCCGGACTAGCGGGGACTACAATGAGCAGTTCTTC

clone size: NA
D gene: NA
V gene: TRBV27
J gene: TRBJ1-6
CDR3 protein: CASRGARRDIDSPLHF
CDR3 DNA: TGTGCCAGCAGGGGAGCGCGCCGGGACATCGATTCACCCCTCCACTTT

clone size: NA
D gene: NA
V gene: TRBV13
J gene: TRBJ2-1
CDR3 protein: CASSLVGEQFF
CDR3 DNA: TGTGCCAGCAGCTTAGTCGGTGAGCAGTTCTTC

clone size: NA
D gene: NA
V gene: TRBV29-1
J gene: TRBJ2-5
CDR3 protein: CSVDPLSAETQYF
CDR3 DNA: TGCAGCGTTGATCCACTTTCTGCGGAGACCCAGTACTTC

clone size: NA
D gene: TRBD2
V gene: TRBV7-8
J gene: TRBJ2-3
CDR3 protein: CASSSSSGGFGTDTQYF
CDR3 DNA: TGTGCCAGCAGCTCAAGTAGCGGGGGGTTTGGCACAGATACGCAGTATTTT

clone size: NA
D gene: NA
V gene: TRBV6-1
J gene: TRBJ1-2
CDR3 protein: CASSEDYGQNYGYTF
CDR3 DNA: TGTGCCAGCAGTGAAGATTACGGACAGAACTATGGCTACACCTTC

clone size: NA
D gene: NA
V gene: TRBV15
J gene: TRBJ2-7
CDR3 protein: CATSRVDQDEQYF
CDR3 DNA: TGTGCCACCAGCAGAGTGGATCAGGACGAGCAGTACTTC

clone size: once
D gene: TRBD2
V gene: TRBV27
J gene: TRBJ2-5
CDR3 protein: CASSFRLAGGSGGVETQYF
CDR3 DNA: TGTGCCAGCAGTTTTAGGCTAGCGGGAGGCTCCGGAGGGGTAGAGACCCAGTACTTC

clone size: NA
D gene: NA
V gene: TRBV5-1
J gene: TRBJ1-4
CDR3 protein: CASRKGAATNEKLFF
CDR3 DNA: TGCGCCAGCAGAAAAGGGGCTGCAACTAATGAAAAACTGTTTTTT

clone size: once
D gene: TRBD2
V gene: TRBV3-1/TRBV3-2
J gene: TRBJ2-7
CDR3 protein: CASSRGLAGESSYEQYF
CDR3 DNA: TGTGCCAGCAGCCGGGGACTAGCGGGAGAGAGCTCCTACGAGCAGTACTTC

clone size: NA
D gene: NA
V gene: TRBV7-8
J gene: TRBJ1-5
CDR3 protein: CASSFTGNSNQPQHF
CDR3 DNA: TGTGCCAGCAGCTTCACAGGTAATAGCAATCAGCCCCAGCATTTT

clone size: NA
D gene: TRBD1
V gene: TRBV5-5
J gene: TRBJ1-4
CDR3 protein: CASSLGQGAEKLFF
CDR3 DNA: TGTGCCAGCAGCTTGGGACAGGGGGCTGAAAAACTGTTTTTT

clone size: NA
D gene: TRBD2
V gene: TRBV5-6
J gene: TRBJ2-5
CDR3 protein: CASSRGLAGVWETQYF
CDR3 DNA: TGTGCCAGCAGCCGGGGACTAGCGGGAGTTTGGGAGACCCAGTACTTC

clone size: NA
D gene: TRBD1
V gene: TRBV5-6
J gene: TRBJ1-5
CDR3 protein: CASSLGTGAGQPQHF
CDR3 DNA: TGTGCCAGCAGCTTGGGCACAGGGGCCGGTCAGCCCCAGCATTTT

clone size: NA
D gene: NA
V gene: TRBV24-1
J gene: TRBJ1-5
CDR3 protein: CATSDPLDSQPQHF
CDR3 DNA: TGTGCCACCAGTGACCCCTTGGACTCTCAGCCCCAGCATTTT

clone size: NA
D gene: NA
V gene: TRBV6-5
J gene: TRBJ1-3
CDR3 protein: CASSYQQGNTIYF
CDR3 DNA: TGTGCCAGCAGTTACCAACAGGGAAACACCATATATTTT